Below are 24 T cell receptor beta chains sequenced from a single sample in a study of T cells after yellow fever vaccination. Each CDR3 protein is one row after TCRdb ran MiXCR on the 5' RACE reads. The table lists 620,000 or so distinct CDR3 sequences, about a sixth of them singletons. Sequencing was performed on PBMCs, taken around 5 days after the first yellow fever vaccination. Every receptor here comes from a man aged 18 to 29 who received the YFV17D yellow fever vaccine.

The chain carries TRBV7-2 and TRBJ2-1; 8 nucleotides align to TRBD1. V lost 0 bases and J lost 12; bases outside the gene matches: 4. This CDR3 is 13 amino acids long. CDR1 SGHTA and CDR2 FQGNSA come from the germline V gene. The CDR3 protein is CASSLAQGAVQFF. CDR3 DNA sequence: TGTGCCAGCAGCTTAGCTCAGGGGGCCGTGCAGTTCTTC.

This clonotype was seen a handful of times. The genes are TRBV6-1 and TRBJ2-7; 8 positions agree with TRBD1. The CDR3 sequence is 13 residues long. The V segment lost 6 bases and the J segment 5 bases; nucleotides outside the gene matches: 6. Germline V gene sequence: CDR1 MNHNS, CDR2 SASEGT. The chain's CDR3 is CASRRQGNNEQYF. As DNA, the CDR3 is TGTGCCAGCAGACGACAGGGGAACAACGAGCAGTACTTC.

This sequence joins TRBV10-3 and TRBJ2-7, with TRBD2 matching 7 bases. The CDR3 consists of 16 residues. The germline CDR1 and CDR2 sequences are ENHRY and SYGVKD. The trim removed 3 bases at V and 3 bases at J, leaving 11 bases unmatched. CDR3 bases: TGTGCCATCAGTGACGACCAAGGGGAGCGGGGCTACGAGCAGTACTTC. Translation: CAISDDQGERGYEQYF.

There are many counts of this clonotype. The J gene is TRBJ2-1, the V gene TRBV11-2; D is ambiguous. The CDR3 sequence is 14 residues long. In germline, CDR1 is SGHAT, CDR2 FQNNGV. V lost 4 bases and J lost 3, with 10 bases in between. CDR3 region: CASSSLPGYNEQFF. In DNA, the CDR3 is TGTGCCAGCAGCTCCCTCCCGGGCTACAATGAGCAGTTCTTC.

The chain has TRBV6-4 and TRBJ2-1; 8 nucleotides align to TRBD2. V lost 2 bases, J lost 10 bases, and 10 bases stayed unmatched. The CDR3 is 15 amino acids. Germline-derived CDR1 and CDR2 are MRHNA and SNTAGT. CDR3 protein: CASSDGSGGLGEQFF. For the CDR3, the DNA is TGTGCCAGCAGTGACGGCTCGGGGGGGCTTGGGGAGCAGTTCTTC.

CDR3 protein: CASSLNGGGELFF. The DNA of the CDR3 is TGTGCCAGCAGCTTAAACGGAGGCGGGGAGCTGTTTTTT. V usage is TRBV7-2 and J usage is TRBJ2-2, with D perhaps matching TRBD2 (5 bases). Trimming removed 2 bases from V and 7 bases from J, with 8 bases in between. This CDR3 has 13 residues. Germline CDR1 is SGHTA and CDR2 is FQGNSA.

V usage is TRBV20-1 and J usage is TRBJ1-5, with 8 bases matching TRBD1. From germline, CDR1 is DFQATT and CDR2 SNEGSKA (reference sequence). Trimming removed 6 bases from V and 5 bases from J; junction bases left unmatched: 9. The CDR3 totals 14 residues. In nucleotides, the CDR3 is TGCAGTGCCCTCCCAGGGGGCGGAGATCAGCCCCAGCATTTT. It translates to CSALPGGGDQPQHF.

The chain employs TRBV6-1 and TRBJ1-5; D might be TRBD1 (6 bases). Looked up from germline, CDR1 is MNHNS and CDR2 is SASEGT. The CDR3 spans 16 residues. V dropped 6 bases and J dropped 2 bases, with 17 bases sitting between them. The CDR3 DNA is TGTGCCAGCAGCCCCGGGGGGGGGCAAGGCAATCAGCCCCAGCATTTT. This codes for CASSPGGGQGNQPQHF.

There are many counts of this clonotype. The CDR3 DNA reads TGTGCCAGCAGTACCCGAGGGTCCGGGGAGCTGTTTTTT. Translation gives CASSTRGSGELFF. The chain recombines TRBV12-3 or TRBV12-4 with TRBJ2-2; D is perhaps TRBD2 (5 bases). The CDR3 extends over 13 amino acids. V dropped 5 bases and J dropped 6 bases, with 10 bases sitting between them.

This chain links TRBV28 with TRBJ2-3, with D possibly TRBD1 on 5 matching bases. There are 14 residues in the CDR3. Trimming shortened V by 3 bases and J by 9 bases, and 16 bases separated the two germline ends. Per germline, CDR1 MDHEN and CDR2 SYDVKM. CDR3 nucleotide sequence: TGTGCCAGCAGTTTGGTGGGGCCGACGTCGACGCAGTATTTT. Protein: CASSLVGPTSTQYF.

A few counts support this clonotype. The chain couples TRBV6-5 to TRBJ1-5, with D perhaps matching TRBD1 (5 bases). Trimming shortened V by 0 bases and J by 5 bases, and 11 bases separated the two germline ends. This CDR3 spans 15 amino acids. CDR1 is MNHEY, CDR2 SVGAGI, per germline. The CDR3 region has the DNA TGTGCCAGCAGTTACTCGGGACGGGGCGATCAGCCCCAGCATTTT. Its protein is CASSYSGRGDQPQHF.

This clonotype has only a few counts. The V and J genes are TRBV5-1 and TRBJ2-1; a weak D match, TRBD2 (6 bases). V was clipped by 0 bases and J by 6 bases, with 10 bases between them. From germline, CDR1 is SGHRS and CDR2 YFSETQ. This CDR3 spans 14 amino acids. CDR3 DNA: TGCGCCAGCAGCTTGGATGCGGGACGCAATGAGCAGTTCTTC. Its protein is CASSLDAGRNEQFF.

Many counts were recorded for this clonotype. The gene calls are TRBV7-2 and TRBJ2-3; D perhaps matches TRBD2 (6 bases). Germline V CDR1 and CDR2: SGHTA, FQGNSA. The CDR3 runs to 13 residues. The germline V and J ends were trimmed by 1 base and 10 bases, with 12 bases remaining between them. CDR3 nucleotides: TGTGCCAGCAGCTTAGATGTCAGGGAGGCGCAGTATTTT. Protein sequence: CASSLDVREAQYF.

This clonotype has a count of ten or more. The chain has TRBV16 and TRBJ1-2, with 8 bases fitting TRBD1. V gave up 2 bases and J gave up 8 bases; unmatched junction bases: 13. CDR3 length: 16 amino acids. Germline V gene lookup returns CDR1 KGHSY and CDR2 FQNENV. Written as DNA, the CDR3 is TGTGCCAGCAGCCAAGACAGGGGCGGTCCCCTTTCGGGCTACACCTTC. Its translation is CASSQDRGGPLSGYTF.

This chain connects TRBV5-1 to TRBJ2-1, with 13 bases lining up with TRBD2. The J segment lost 9 bases and the V segment lost 5 bases, leaving 8 bases of the junction unmatched. Germline CDR1 and CDR2: SGHRS and YFSETQ. CDR3 length: 15 amino acids. CDR3 bases: TGCGCCAGCAGGGCGGGGACTAGCGGGGCTTTTGAGCAGTTCTTC. Amino acid sequence: CASRAGTSGAFEQFF.

This clonotype was seen a few times. The chain combines TRBV11-2 with TRBJ1-6, with 7 bases aligning to TRBD1. The CDR3 has 18 residues. Germline assignment: CDR1 SGHAT and CDR2 FQNNGV. Trimming cost V 5 bases and J 2 bases; bases outside gene matches: 12. CDR3 coding DNA: TGTGCCAGCAGCGGCCGACAGGGACCGATCACCTATAATTCACCCCTCCACTTT. Residues: CASSGRQGPITYNSPLHF.

The chain uses TRBV7-9 and TRBJ1-2; D gene uncertain. Germline V gene data show CDR1 as SEHNR and CDR2 as FQNEAQ (reference sequence). The CDR3 covers 13 residues. The V and J ends lost 4 bases and 7 bases respectively, with 13 bases between them. The CDR3 sequence: CASSSRSRGGYTF. In nucleotides, the CDR3 is TGTGCCAGCAGCTCCCGCTCCCGGGGTGGCTACACCTTC.

The chain links TRBV4-2 to TRBJ1-1, with D possibly matching TRBD1 (6 bases). The CDR3 has 16 residues. The V and J ends lost 0 bases and 2 bases respectively, with 13 bases between them. Germline V gene lookup returns CDR1 LGHNA and CDR2 YNFKEQ. CDR3 DNA sequence: TGTGCCAGCAGCCAAGATCCCGGGGGGGCCAACACTGAAGCTTTCTTT. Translating it yields CASSQDPGGANTEAFF.

Worth noting for this clonotype: Mismatch with germline at one junction end may stem from a read error. Here the CDR3 reads CASRPSGTRGNQAQHF. As DNA, the CDR3 is TGTGCCAGCAGACCCTCAGGGACCCGTGGCAATCAGGCCCAGCATTTT. The chain is built from TRBV6-1 and TRBJ1-5; D perhaps matches TRBD1 (5 bases). Germline V lookup: CDR1 MNHNS, CDR2 SASEGT. The CDR3 totals 16 residues.

The V gene is TRBV4-3, the J gene TRBJ1-2; D ambiguous. Looked up from germline, CDR1 is LGHNA and CDR2 is YSLEER. Trimming cost V 3 bases and J 5 bases, with 10 bases left between them. The CDR3 contains 13 residues. The DNA for the CDR3 is TGCGCCAGCAGCCAGACGAAAGGGTATGGCTACACCTTC. Its translation is CASSQTKGYGYTF.

This clonotype was counted between two and nine times. This sequence joins TRBV7-8 and TRBJ1-6; no clear D. The CDR3 loop spans 11 amino acids. Per germline, CDR1 SGHVS and CDR2 FQNEAQ. V was cut by 1 base and J by 14 bases, with 6 bases left in between. CDR3 sequence (DNA): TGTGCCAGCAGCTTAGACGTAACCCTCCACTTT. Protein sequence: CASSLDVTLHF.

The chain uses TRBV11-3 and TRBJ1-2, with D perhaps matching TRBD1 (5 bases). Germline V gene sequence: CDR1 SGHNT, CDR2 YENEEA. The V and J ends lost 3 bases and 6 bases respectively, with 8 bases between them. The CDR3 runs to 12 residues. CDR3 DNA: TGTGCCAGCAGCTTCCAGGGACATGGCTACACCTTC. It translates to CASSFQGHGYTF.

This clonotype was seen a few times. This chain joins TRBV23-1 and TRBJ2-1; D is ambiguous. TRBV23-1 is filed as an ORF, its function uncertain. The CDR3 extends over 13 amino acids. As DNA, the CDR3 is TGCGCAAAGCATTGTCGGCCGGGCAATGAGCAGTTCTTC. Translated: CAKHCRPGNEQFF.

This clonotype was observed at least ten times. The chain links TRBV27 to TRBJ2-5; D is tentatively TRBD1 or TRBD2 (5 bases each). Germline lookup yields CDR1 MNHEY and CDR2 SMNVEV (reference sequence). V dropped 6 bases and J dropped 1 base, with 6 bases sitting between them. This CDR3 has 12 residues. The CDR3 sequence: CASRGVQETQYF. CDR3 in DNA: TGTGCCAGCAGGGGGGTCCAAGAGACCCAGTACTTC.